This TCR beta chain was captured in a study of post-analysis software for immune sequencing data. Study-wide results and limits: Compared with controls, patients had more of about 5 TRBV segments, including TRBV5-6, TRBV5-1 and TRBV20-1. Multiple sclerosis patients had significantly lower normalized Chao1 diversity than controls.

This CDR3 region has 16 residues. With 5 bases clipped from V and 0 bases from J, the junction kept 7 bases outside the gene matches. CDR1 and CDR2 from the germline V gene are MNHEY and SVGAGI. This clonotype was detected many times. Its antigen is not identified. The TCR beta cDNA libraries contained unique molecular identifiers. TCRdb used MiXCR to reprocess the PCR reads, holding one entry per CDR3 protein. The repertoire includes some 240,000 distinct CDR3 sequences, 36% of them detected once, and approximately 4.6% sits in the top ten. The sample consisted of blood. This clonotype was obtained from a girl aged 5-17 years with multiple sclerosis. This chain connects TRBV6-5 to TRBJ1-5; 7 bases fit TRBD1. CDR3 bases: TGTGCCAGCAGTCGACAGGGTCCATATAGCAATCAGCCCCAGCATTTT. It encodes CASSRQGPYSNQPQHF.